Listed below are T cell receptor beta chains from one sample, sequenced in a study of T cell repertoires in cytomegalovirus infection. These receptors' antigens are unknown. TCRdb analysed the reads with MiXCR anew, one entry per CDR3 protein. The table includes about 920,000 distinct CDR3 sequences, roughly 31% detected once. This sample comprised cultured CD8+ T cells from PBMCs, obtained from culture after CMV antigen stimulation. Receptor source: a human donor in good health (CMV status not recorded). Some clones in this sample may be carry-over from other donors' samples. The CDR3 runs from the conserved cysteine through the conserved F or W. The D gene is left open where the match is weak. Clone size appears in some rows only: once, few, many, or a class for an expanded clone.

CDR3aa: CASSLGSTNRYGYTF
CDR3nt: TGTGCCAGCAGCTTAGGGTCTACAAACCGCTATGGCTACACCTTC
v_gene: TRBV7-8
d_gene: .
abundance: many
j_gene: TRBJ1-2

CDR3aa: CASSLNGFGQGNTEAFF
CDR3nt: TGTGCCAGCAGCTTAAACGGGTTTGGGCAGGGAAACACTGAAGCTTTCTTT
v_gene: TRBV7-2
d_gene: .
abundance: few
j_gene: TRBJ1-1

CDR3aa: CASSLALGGDGHGYTF
CDR3nt: TGTGCCAGCAGCTTAGCCCTGGGGGGGGATGGGCATGGCTACACCTTC
v_gene: TRBV7-6
d_gene: .
abundance: .
j_gene: TRBJ1-2

CDR3aa: CASSLYRGLIYTEAFF
CDR3nt: TGTGCCAGCAGCTTATACAGGGGGCTCATTTACACTGAAGCTTTCTTT
v_gene: TRBV11-2
d_gene: TRBD1
abundance: .
j_gene: TRBJ1-1

CDR3aa: CASRDAVTDNQPQHF
CDR3nt: TGCGCCAGCCGCGACGCTGTTACTGACAATCAGCCCCAGCATTTT
v_gene: TRBV4-1
d_gene: .
abundance: few
j_gene: TRBJ1-5

CDR3aa: CASSFRGFSEAFF
CDR3nt: TGTGCCAGCAGCTTTAGGGGGTTCTCTGAAGCTTTCTTT
v_gene: TRBV5-6
d_gene: .
abundance: .
j_gene: TRBJ1-1

CDR3aa: CASTPGGENTEAFF
CDR3nt: TGTGCCAGCACCCCGGGAGGAGAGAACACTGAAGCTTTCTTT
v_gene: TRBV7-6
d_gene: .
abundance: many
j_gene: TRBJ1-1

CDR3aa: CASSLRGGTRTSTDTQYF
CDR3nt: TGCGCCAGCAGCTTGAGGGGCGGGACCCGAACTAGCACAGATACGCAGTATTTT
v_gene: TRBV5-1
d_gene: .
abundance: few
j_gene: TRBJ2-3

CDR3aa: CASRDGGQNTEAFF
CDR3nt: TGTGCCAGCAGGGACGGGGGACAGAACACTGAAGCTTTCTTT
v_gene: TRBV12-3/TRBV12-4
d_gene: .
abundance: .
j_gene: TRBJ1-1

CDR3aa: CASSPTRTGDNSPLHF
CDR3nt: TGTGCCAGCAGCCCGACCCGGACAGGGGATAATTCACCCCTCCACTTT
v_gene: TRBV7-2
d_gene: TRBD1
abundance: many
j_gene: TRBJ1-6

CDR3aa: CASSDSTLNTEAFF
CDR3nt: TGTGCCAGCAGTGACTCCACCTTGAACACTGAAGCTTTCTTT
v_gene: TRBV6-4
d_gene: .
abundance: .
j_gene: TRBJ1-1

CDR3aa: CASSFAAEAFF
CDR3nt: TGTGCCAGCAGCTTCGCCGCTGAAGCTTTCTTT
v_gene: TRBV7-9
d_gene: .
abundance: few
j_gene: TRBJ1-1

CDR3aa: CASSQDPYQPQHF
CDR3nt: TGCGCCAGCAGCCAAGATCCCTATCAGCCCCAGCATTTT
v_gene: TRBV4-1
d_gene: .
abundance: .
j_gene: TRBJ1-5

CDR3aa: CASSTLSRGRGMNTEAFF
CDR3nt: TGTGCCAGTAGTACACTCAGCAGGGGGCGAGGGATGAACACTGAAGCTTTCTTT
v_gene: TRBV19
d_gene: TRBD1
abundance: .
j_gene: TRBJ1-1

CDR3aa: CASSLAPQNEQFF
CDR3nt: TGTGCCAGCAGCTTAGCCCCCCAAAACGAGCAGTTCTTC
v_gene: TRBV7-8
d_gene: .
abundance: many
j_gene: TRBJ2-1

CDR3aa: CASSYSRGSGTDTQYF
CDR3nt: TGTGCCAGCAGTTACTCGAGGGGCTCAGGCACAGATACGCAGTATTTT
v_gene: TRBV6-6
d_gene: .
abundance: .
j_gene: TRBJ2-3

CDR3aa: CASSALVGGRNDEQFF
CDR3nt: TGTGCCAGCAGTGCGCTAGTTGGAGGACGGAACGATGAGCAGTTCTTC
v_gene: TRBV25-1
d_gene: .
abundance: .
j_gene: TRBJ2-1

CDR3aa: CASSFLPGLVRDTQYF
CDR3nt: TGTGCCAGCAGCTTCCTGCCGGGACTAGTACGAGATACGCAGTATTTT
v_gene: TRBV5-4
d_gene: TRBD2
abundance: many
j_gene: TRBJ2-3

CDR3aa: CASSLGSSFLETQYF
CDR3nt: TGTGCCAGCAGCTTGGGTTCATCGTTTCTGGAGACCCAGTACTTC
v_gene: TRBV7-2
d_gene: .
abundance: many
j_gene: TRBJ2-5

CDR3aa: CSVDQGAHENIQYF
CDR3nt: TGCAGCGTTGATCAGGGAGCGCATGAAAACATTCAGTACTTC
v_gene: TRBV29-1
d_gene: .
abundance: .
j_gene: TRBJ2-4

CDR3aa: CATPWNTSGNTIYF
CDR3nt: TGTGCCACTCCCTGGAACACCTCTGGAAACACCATATATTTT
v_gene: TRBV7-9
d_gene: .
abundance: .
j_gene: TRBJ1-3

CDR3aa: CASNGGPLGDNNEQFF
CDR3nt: TGTGCCAGCAACGGAGGGCCACTGGGGGATAACAATGAGCAGTTCTTC
v_gene: TRBV2
d_gene: .
abundance: .
j_gene: TRBJ2-1

CDR3aa: CASSLPSAGPQPQHF
CDR3nt: TGTGCCAGCAGTCTACCATCAGCAGGGCCCCAGCCCCAGCATTTT
v_gene: TRBV12-3/TRBV12-4
d_gene: .
abundance: .
j_gene: TRBJ1-5

CDR3aa: CASSFLGSVAETQYF
CDR3nt: TGTGCCAGCAGCTTCCTAGGTTCGGTAGCAGAGACCCAGTACTTC
v_gene: TRBV7-6
d_gene: .
abundance: many
j_gene: TRBJ2-5

CDR3aa: CASSEFFEPREIYGYTF
CDR3nt: TGTGCCAGCAGTGAATTCTTCGAGCCCCGGGAAATCTATGGCTACACCTTC
v_gene: TRBV25-1
d_gene: .
abundance: .
j_gene: TRBJ1-2

CDR3aa: CASSSNRQIYGYTF
CDR3nt: TGTGCCAGCAGTTCCAACCGACAGATTTATGGCTACACCTTC
v_gene: TRBV12-3/TRBV12-4
d_gene: .
abundance: .
j_gene: TRBJ1-2

CDR3aa: CASSYSNRGTDTQYF
CDR3nt: TGTGCCAGCAGTTACTCGAACCGGGGAACAGATACGCAGTATTTT
v_gene: TRBV6-2/TRBV6-3
d_gene: .
abundance: .
j_gene: TRBJ2-3